A single TCR beta chain is shown here with its context. The antigen is unknown. The data originate from a study of CXCR3-negative and CXCR3-positive naive CD8 T cells. Regarding the study as a whole: Naive cells used TRBV-TRBJ genes in much the same way whether CXCR3-negative or CXCR3-positive; memory cells did not. Against CXCR3-negative naive cells, CXCR3-positive naive cells showed more hydrophobic TRB CDR3s. Naive subsets showed comparable surface CD5, and TCR interaction strength was also inferred from TRB CDR3 physicochemistry.

With UMI labels, 5' RACE was used to prepare the TRB cDNA libraries. One entry per CDR3 protein, without DNA, is what TCRdb gives after re-calling the 5' RACE reads. This sample contains tens of thousands of distinct CDR3 sequences. CDR1 and CDR2 from the germline V gene are SGHVS and FNYEAQ. The CDR3 covers 15 residues. The V and J genes are TRBV7-6 and TRBJ2-7; with no DNA, the TCRdb D assignment of TRBD1 cannot be verified. The source of this sequence is a human donor in good health. Some clones in this sample may be carry-over from other donors' samples. Sequenced input: naive CXCR3+ CD8+ T cells from blood. Subset noted: CD45RO-CCR7+CD27+CD95- naive CD8+ T cells expressing CXCR3 (TNR3+). The chain's CDR3 is CASSLAPGARYEQYF. Drawing the rest from reference TRBV7-6 and TRBJ2-7, the complete variable domain is GAGVSQSPRYKVTKRGQDVALRCDPISGHVSLYWYRQALGQGPEFLTYFNYEAQQDKSGLPNDRFSAERPEGSISTLTIQRTEQRDSAMYRCASSLAPGARYEQYFGPGTRLTVT.